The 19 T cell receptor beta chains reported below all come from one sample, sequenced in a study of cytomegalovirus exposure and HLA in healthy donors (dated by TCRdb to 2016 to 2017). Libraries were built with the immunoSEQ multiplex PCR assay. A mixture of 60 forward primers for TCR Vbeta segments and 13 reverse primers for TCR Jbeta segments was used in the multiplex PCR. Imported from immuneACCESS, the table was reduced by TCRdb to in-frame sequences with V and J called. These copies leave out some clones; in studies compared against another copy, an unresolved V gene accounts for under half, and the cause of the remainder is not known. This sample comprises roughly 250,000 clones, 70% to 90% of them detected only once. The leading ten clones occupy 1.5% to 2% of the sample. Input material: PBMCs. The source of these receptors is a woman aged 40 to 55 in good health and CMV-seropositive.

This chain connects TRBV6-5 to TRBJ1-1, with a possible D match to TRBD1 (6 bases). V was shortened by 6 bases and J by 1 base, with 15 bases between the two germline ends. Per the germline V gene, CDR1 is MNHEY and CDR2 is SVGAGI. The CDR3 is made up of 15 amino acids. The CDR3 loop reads CASSSSPGQNTEAFF. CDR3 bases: TGTGCCAGCAGCTCAAGTCCGGGACAGAACACTGAAGCTTTCTTT.

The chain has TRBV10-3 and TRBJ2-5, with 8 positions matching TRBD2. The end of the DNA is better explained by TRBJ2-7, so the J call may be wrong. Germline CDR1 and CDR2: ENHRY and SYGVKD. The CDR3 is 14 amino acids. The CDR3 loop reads CATTRGTRDYEQYF. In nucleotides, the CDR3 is TGTGCCACCACTCGGGGGACTAGGGATTACGAGCAGTACTTC.

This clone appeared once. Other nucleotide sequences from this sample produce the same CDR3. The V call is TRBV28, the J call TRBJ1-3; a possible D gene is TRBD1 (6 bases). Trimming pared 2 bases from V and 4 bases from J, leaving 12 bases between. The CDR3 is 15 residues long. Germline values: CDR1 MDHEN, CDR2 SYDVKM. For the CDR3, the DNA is TGTGCCAGCAGTTTAGGGGGGGCGTCAGGAAACACCATATATTTT. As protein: CASSLGGASGNTIYF.

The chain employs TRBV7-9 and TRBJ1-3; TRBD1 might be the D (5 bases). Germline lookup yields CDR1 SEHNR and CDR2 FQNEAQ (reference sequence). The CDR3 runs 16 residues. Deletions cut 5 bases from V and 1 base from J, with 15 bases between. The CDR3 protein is CASSHWTSVSGNTIYF. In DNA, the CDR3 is TGTGCCAGCAGCCACTGGACATCGGTTTCTGGAAACACCATATATTTT.

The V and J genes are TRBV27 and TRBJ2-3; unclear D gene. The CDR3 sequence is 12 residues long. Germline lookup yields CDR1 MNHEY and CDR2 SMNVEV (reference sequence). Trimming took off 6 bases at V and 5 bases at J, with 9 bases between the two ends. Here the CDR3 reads CASSPIKDTQYF. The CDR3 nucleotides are TGTGCCAGCAGCCCTATTAAAGATACGCAGTATTTT.

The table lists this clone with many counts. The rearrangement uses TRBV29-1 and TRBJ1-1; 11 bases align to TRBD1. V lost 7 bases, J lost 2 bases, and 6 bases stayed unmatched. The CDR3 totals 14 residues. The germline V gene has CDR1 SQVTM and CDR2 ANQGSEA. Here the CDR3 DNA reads TGCAGCGGGACAGGGGGCTCCTACAACACTGAAGCTTTCTTT. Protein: CSGTGGSYNTEAFF.

This CDR3 reads CASSPGLSTDTQYF. In DNA form, the CDR3 reads TGTGCCAGCTCACCCGGACTAAGCACAGATACGCAGTATTTT. V usage is TRBV18 and J usage is TRBJ2-3; tentatively, D is TRBD2 (6 bases). Trimming left V 3 bases short and J 0 bases short, with 7 bases between. The CDR3 is 14 amino acids. Germline loops: CDR1 KGHSH, CDR2 LQKENI.

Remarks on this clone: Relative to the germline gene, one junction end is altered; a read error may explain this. The CDR3 region has the DNA TGTGCCAGTAACAGGGGATCAAGTGGAGACACCATATATTTT. It is translated as CASNRGSSGDTIYF. The J gene is TRBJ1-3, the V gene TRBV2, with 7 bases identical to TRBD1. Germline values: CDR1 SNHLY, CDR2 FYNNEI. The CDR3 has 14 residues.

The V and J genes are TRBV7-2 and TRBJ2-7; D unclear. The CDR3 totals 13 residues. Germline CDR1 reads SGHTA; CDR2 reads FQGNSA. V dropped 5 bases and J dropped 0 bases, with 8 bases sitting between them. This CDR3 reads CASSEVSSYEQYF. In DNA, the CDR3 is TGTGCCAGCAGCGAGGTCAGCTCCTACGAGCAGTACTTC.

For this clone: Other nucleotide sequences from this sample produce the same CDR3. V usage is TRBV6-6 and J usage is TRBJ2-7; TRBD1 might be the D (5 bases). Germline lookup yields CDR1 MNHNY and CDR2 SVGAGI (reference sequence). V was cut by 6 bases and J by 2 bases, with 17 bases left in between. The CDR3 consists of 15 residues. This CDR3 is CASSLLGRTTYEQYF. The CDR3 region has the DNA TGTGCCAGCAGCTTGCTGGGGCGGACCACCTACGAGCAGTACTTC.

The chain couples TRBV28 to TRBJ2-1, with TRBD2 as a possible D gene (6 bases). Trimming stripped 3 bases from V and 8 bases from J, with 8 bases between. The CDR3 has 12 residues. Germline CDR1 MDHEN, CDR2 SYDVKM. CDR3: CASSLTRYEQFF. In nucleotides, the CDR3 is TGTGCCAGCAGTTTGACTAGATATGAGCAGTTCTTC.

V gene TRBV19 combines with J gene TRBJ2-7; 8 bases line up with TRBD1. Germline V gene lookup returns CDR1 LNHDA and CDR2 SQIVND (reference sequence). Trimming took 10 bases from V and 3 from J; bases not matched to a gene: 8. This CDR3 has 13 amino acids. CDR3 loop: CATEDRVGYEQYF. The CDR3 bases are TGTGCCACTGAGGACAGGGTGGGCTACGAGCAGTACTTC.

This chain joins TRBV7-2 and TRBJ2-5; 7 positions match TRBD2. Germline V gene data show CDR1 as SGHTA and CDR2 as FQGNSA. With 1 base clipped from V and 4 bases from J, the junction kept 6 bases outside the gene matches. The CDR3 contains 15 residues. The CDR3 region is CASSLGWEGTETQYF. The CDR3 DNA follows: TGTGCCAGCAGCTTAGGCTGGGAGGGGACAGAGACCCAGTACTTC.

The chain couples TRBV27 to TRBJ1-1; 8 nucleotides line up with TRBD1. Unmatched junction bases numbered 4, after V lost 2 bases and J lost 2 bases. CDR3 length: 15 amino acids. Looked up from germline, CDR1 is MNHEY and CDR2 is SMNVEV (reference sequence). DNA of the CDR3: TGTGCCAGCAGTTTAGCAGGGGGCCGAAACACTGAAGCTTTCTTT. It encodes CASSLAGGRNTEAFF.

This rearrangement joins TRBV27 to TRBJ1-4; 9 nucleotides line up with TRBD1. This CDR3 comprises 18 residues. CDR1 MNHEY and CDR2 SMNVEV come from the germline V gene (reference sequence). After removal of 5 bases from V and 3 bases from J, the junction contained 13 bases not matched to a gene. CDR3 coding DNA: TGTGCCAGCAGTACCGGGACAGGGCAGGGGTTTTCTAATGAAAAACTGTTTTTT. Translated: CASSTGTGQGFSNEKLFF.

CDR3 loop: CASSSIGTSGYNEQFF. As DNA, the CDR3 is TGTGCCAGCAGCTCCATCGGGACTAGCGGGTACAATGAGCAGTTCTTC. The J gene is TRBJ2-1, the V gene TRBV7-2; 12 nucleotides align to TRBD2. CDR3 length: 16 residues. Trimming cost V 4 bases and J 4 bases; bases outside gene matches: 5. Germline values: CDR1 SGHTA, CDR2 FQGNSA.

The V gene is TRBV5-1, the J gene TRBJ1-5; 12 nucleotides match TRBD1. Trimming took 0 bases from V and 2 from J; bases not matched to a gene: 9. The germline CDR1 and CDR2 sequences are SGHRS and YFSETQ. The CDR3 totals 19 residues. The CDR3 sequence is CASSLGGTGGAEGNQPQHF. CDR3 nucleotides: TGCGCCAGCAGCTTGGGCGGGACAGGGGGCGCGGAAGGCAATCAGCCCCAGCATTTT.

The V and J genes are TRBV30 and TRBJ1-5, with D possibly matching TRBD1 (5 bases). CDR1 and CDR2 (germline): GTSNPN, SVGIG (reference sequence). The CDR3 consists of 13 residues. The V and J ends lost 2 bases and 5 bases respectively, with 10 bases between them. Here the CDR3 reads CAWSTGAYQPQHF. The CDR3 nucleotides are TGTGCCTGGAGTACTGGGGCATATCAGCCCCAGCATTTT.

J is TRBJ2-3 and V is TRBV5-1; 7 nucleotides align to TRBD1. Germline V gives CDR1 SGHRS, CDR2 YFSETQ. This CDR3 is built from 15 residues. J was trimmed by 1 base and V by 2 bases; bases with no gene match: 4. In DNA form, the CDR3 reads TGCGCCAGCAGCTTCGGAACAGGGGGCACAGATACGCAGTATTTT. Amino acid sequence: CASSFGTGGTDTQYF.